The 13 T cell receptor beta chains below all came from one sample that was sequenced in a study of T cell responses to AZD1222 COVID-19 vaccine. Repertoires were generated with immunoSEQ multiplex PCR, while TCRdb's copy carries only in-frame clones and drops some. The sample lists about 83,000 clones, approximately 90% occurring once. Here the sequenced sample was peripheral blood, taken on day 0 of MenACWY control vaccination. Receptors were obtained from an adult in good health.

The chain carries TRBV7-2 and TRBJ2-1, with 9 bases matching TRBD2. The CDR3 length is 15 residues. Germline values: CDR1 SGHTA, CDR2 FQGNSA. Losses at the gene ends were 7 bases for V and 7 bases for J; bases not matched to a gene: 11. Written as DNA, the CDR3 is TGTGCCAGCACCCCCTGGATCGCGGGAGGGAATGAGCAGTTCTTC. Its translation is CASTPWIAGGNEQFF.

The rearrangement joins TRBV28 to TRBJ1-6; a weak D match, TRBD1 (5 bases). The CDR3 runs to 19 residues. Germline V CDR1 and CDR2: MDHEN, SYDVKM. V was shortened by 2 bases and J by 0 bases, with 17 bases between the two germline ends. CDR3 in amino acids: CASSLVSNWGSSYNSPLHF. In nucleotides, the CDR3 is TGTGCCAGCAGTTTAGTTTCGAACTGGGGGAGCTCCTATAATTCACCCCTCCACTTT.

The rearrangement links TRBV2 to TRBJ1-2; TRBD1 agrees at 9 bases. Germline V gene lookup returns CDR1 SNHLY and CDR2 FYNNEI. The CDR3 runs to 13 residues. The V and J ends lost 8 bases and 8 bases, in that order; junction bases with no gene match: 9. CDR3 bases: TGTGCCAGCTCCGGGACAGGGTCAGGAGGCTACACCTTC. Its translation is CASSGTGSGGYTF. Based on the CDR3 plus reference TRBV2 and TRBJ1-2, the full variable domain is EPEVTQTPSHQVTQMGQEVILRCVPISNHLYFYWYRQILGQKVEFLVSFYNNEISEKSEIFDDQFSVERPDGSNFTLKIRSTKLEDSAMYFCASSGTGSGGYTFGSGTRLTVV.

The chain links TRBV12-3 or TRBV12-4 to TRBJ1-2; D unclear. Trimming removed 3 bases at V and 5 bases at J, with 7 bases between. The CDR3 is made up of 12 amino acids. CDR3: CASSFQEYGYTF. The DNA for the CDR3 is TGTGCCAGCAGTTTTCAGGAGTATGGCTACACCTTC.

This chain connects TRBV18 to TRBJ1-5, with D possibly being TRBD1 (5 bases). This CDR3 region has 14 residues. The germline CDR1 and CDR2 sequences are KGHSH and LQKENI. Trimming removed 4 bases at V and 8 bases at J, with 15 bases between. CDR3 in DNA: TGTGCCAGCTCACGCGACGGAGGAGGGGAGCCCCAGCATTTT. Residues: CASSRDGGGEPQHF.

This rearrangement joins TRBV19 to TRBJ2-4, with TRBD1 as a possible D gene (5 bases). This CDR3 spans 15 amino acids. Germline loops: CDR1 LNHDA, CDR2 SQIVND (reference sequence). The V gene lost 9 bases and the J gene lost 7 bases, with 22 bases spanning the gap. CDR3 protein: CASTRAGSMGNIQYF. CDR3 coding DNA: TGTGCCAGCACACGAGCAGGGTCGATGGGGAACATTCAGTACTTC.

This rearrangement joins TRBV5-4 to TRBJ2-1; no clear D. In germline, CDR1 is SGHNT, CDR2 YYREEE (reference sequence). V lost 2 bases, J lost 8 bases, and 20 bases lay in between. This CDR3 has 16 residues. For the CDR3, the DNA is TGTGCCAGCAGCTTCACCTTGGGTGAAGGTGGATATGAGCAGTTCTTC. Translated: CASSFTLGEGGYEQFF.

The CDR3 DNA sequence: TGTGCCAGCAGTTTTGTTAGAGTTCATTCACCCCTCCACTTT. This gives the protein CASSFVRVHSPLHF. The chain recombines TRBV28 with TRBJ1-6; D is undetermined. V was cut by 3 bases and J by 8 bases, with 11 bases left in between. Germline assignment: CDR1 MDHEN and CDR2 SYDVKM. The CDR3 spans 14 residues.

V usage is TRBV27 and J usage is TRBJ2-3, with D maybe TRBD2 (7 bases). CDR1 is MNHEY and CDR2 is SMNVEV in the germline V gene (reference sequence). CDR3 length: 15 amino acids. The V end lost 4 bases, the J end lost 1 base, and 12 bases lay between the germline ends. The CDR3 loop reads CASSSGEGGTDTQYF. The CDR3 DNA reads TGTGCCAGCAGTTCAGGGGAGGGAGGCACAGATACGCAGTATTTT.

The chain carries TRBV20-1 and TRBJ2-7; D gene unclear. This CDR3 has 11 amino acids. The V end was cut by 6 bases, the J end by 0 bases, with 6 bases between. CDR1 DFQATT and CDR2 SNEGSKA come from the germline V gene (reference sequence). CDR3 sequence: CSARLSYEQYF. CDR3 DNA sequence: TGCAGTGCGAGGCTCTCCTACGAGCAGTACTTC.

This clone was seen only a few times. The chain has TRBV5-4 and TRBJ2-7; 7 bases align to TRBD1. Trimming at V came to 2 bases and at J to 6 bases, leaving 8 bases not matched to a gene. This CDR3 spans 14 amino acids. The V gene's germline CDR1 is SGHNT and CDR2 YYREEE (reference sequence). The CDR3 protein is CASSLSQGSREQYF. The CDR3, as DNA: TGTGCCAGCAGCTTATCACAGGGGTCGCGCGAGCAGTACTTC.

The rearrangement uses TRBV30 and TRBJ1-2, with D possibly matching TRBD1 (5 bases). Germline lookup yields CDR1 GTSNPN and CDR2 SVGIG (reference sequence). V shed 2 bases and J shed 8 bases, with 9 bases lying between them. The CDR3 is 11 residues long. The DNA for the CDR3 is TGTGCCTGGAGTCTTGGGACGGGCTACACCTTC. Protein: CAWSLGTGYTF.

This chain connects TRBV4-3 to TRBJ1-4, with D unresolved. From germline, CDR1 is LGHNA and CDR2 YSLEER. The ends were cut back, 1 base at V and 7 bases at J, with 7 bases in the middle. The CDR3 length is 13 residues. This chain's CDR3 is CASSQVRLEKLFF. The CDR3 nucleotides read TGCGCCAGCAGCCAAGTTCGGCTTGAAAAACTGTTTTTT.